The 21 T cell receptor beta chains presented below share a single source sample, sequenced in a study of response to subunit inactivated influenza vaccine. TCRdb re-called the RT-PCR reads with MiXCR, one entry per CDR3 protein. The top ten hold 7.5% to 9% of the sample, which has some 600,000 distinct CDR3 sequences, 13% to 15% seen once. The sample was PBMCs from blood, taken approximately 15 days before vaccination. These TCRs come from a man aged 45 to 65 who received an inactivated influenza vaccine.

This clonotype occurred a few times. J is TRBJ2-7 and V is TRBV2; 13 bases agree with TRBD2. Germline CDR1 is SNHLY and CDR2 is FYNNEI. This CDR3 contains 17 residues. Trimming took 6 bases from V and 0 from J; bases not matched to a gene: 8. In nucleotides, the CDR3 is TGTGCCAGCAGGCTGACTAGCGGGGGGAACCCCTCCTACGAGCAGTACTTC. This translates into CASRLTSGGNPSYEQYF.

This clonotype appeared a few times. J is TRBJ2-5 and V is TRBV6-1, with D tentatively TRBD2 (6 bases). Germline values: CDR1 MNHNS, CDR2 SASEGT. The CDR3 has 14 residues. Trimming pared 5 bases from V and 14 bases from J, leaving 24 bases between. The CDR3 region has the DNA TGTGCCAGCAGTATAGAGGGGTCCCTGACTAGAAATTACTTC. The encoded protein is CASSIEGSLTRNYF.

The V and J genes are TRBV7-6 and TRBJ1-4, with 9 bases matching TRBD1. Germline V gene lookup returns CDR1 SGHVS and CDR2 FNYEAQ. The CDR3 spans 16 residues. Trimming cost V 1 base and J 10 bases; bases outside gene matches: 10. The CDR3 DNA follows: TGTGCCAGCAGCTTAGTGCGTCCGGACAGGGGAGGAAAACTGTTTTTT. Its protein is CASSLVRPDRGGKLFF.

There are a few counts of this clonotype. The V gene is TRBV5-1, the J gene TRBJ2-3, with 7 bases that match TRBD2. Trimming removed 5 bases from V and 4 bases from J; junction bases left unmatched: 7. Germline CDR1 SGHRS, CDR2 YFSETQ. The CDR3 consists of 14 residues. Here the CDR3 DNA reads TGCGCCAGCAGAACCCAGCGGGGTGCAGATACGCAGTATTTT. This encodes CASRTQRGADTQYF.

This clonotype was counted a few times. The CDR3 here is CASSQDRGGSKNIQYF. In DNA, the CDR3 is TGCGCCAGCAGCCAAGATCGAGGGGGATCCAAAAACATTCAGTACTTC. The chain employs TRBV4-3 and TRBJ2-4; D is perhaps TRBD1 (6 bases). The germline CDR1 and CDR2 sequences are LGHNA and YSLEER. The CDR3 extends over 16 amino acids. The V gene lost 0 bases and the J gene lost 2 bases, with 11 bases spanning the gap.

The chain is built from TRBV29-1 and TRBJ1-1; D is ambiguous. Germline CDR1 and CDR2: SQVTM and ANQGSEA. The CDR3 has 14 residues. Trimming took off 7 bases at V and 1 base at J, with 16 bases between the two ends. The CDR3 DNA is TGCAGCGGCCGAGAGTTGGCGGGGAACACTGAAGCTTTCTTT. This gives the protein CSGRELAGNTEAFF. Looking up the rest from reference TRBV29-1 and TRBJ1-1 gives the full variable domain: SAVISQKPSRDICQRGTSLTIQCQVDSQVTMMFWYRQQPGQSLTLIATANQGSEATYESGFVIDKFPISRPNLTFSTLTVSNMSPEDSSIYLCSGRELAGNTEAFFGQGTRLTVV.

This clonotype was counted many times. The chain recombines TRBV20-1 with TRBJ1-2; D perhaps matches TRBD1 (6 bases). Germline V gene sequence: CDR1 DFQATT, CDR2 SNEGSKA (reference sequence). V shed 7 bases and J shed 5 bases, with 17 bases lying between them. The CDR3 totals 13 residues. The CDR3 DNA reads as TGCAGTGTTTGGTCAACAGGGATTTATGGCTACACCTTC. Translated, it gives CSVWSTGIYGYTF.

This chain joins TRBV7-2 and TRBJ2-7, with a possible D match to TRBD2 (6 bases). This CDR3 contains 14 residues. The V gene lost 6 bases and the J gene lost 4 bases, with 16 bases spanning the gap. Germline assignment: CDR1 SGHTA and CDR2 FQGNSA. This CDR3 is CASSSGRGDYEQYF. The CDR3 nucleotides read TGTGCCAGCAGTTCGGGGCGCGGGGATTACGAGCAGTACTTC.

This clonotype was detected only a few times. This chain uses TRBV7-2 with TRBJ2-2; D possibly uses TRBD1 or TRBD2 (6 bases each). The CDR3 consists of 15 residues. Germline V gives CDR1 SGHTA, CDR2 FQGNSA. The V gene lost 2 bases and the J gene lost 6 bases, with 13 bases spanning the gap. CDR3 coding DNA: TGTGCCAGCAGCTTATTTTTCGGGGGCGCCGGGGAGCTGTTTTTT. It translates to CASSLFFGGAGELFF.

A few counts support this clonotype. The chain uses TRBV12-3 or TRBV12-4 and TRBJ2-5; D gene ambiguous. This CDR3 is built from 13 residues. The V end was cut by 7 bases, the J end by 5 bases, with 14 bases between. The CDR3 region is CASMSPMWETQYF. CDR3 DNA sequence: TGTGCCAGCATGAGCCCCATGTGGGAGACCCAGTACTTC.

The sample holds a few counts of this clonotype. The rearrangement joins TRBV12-3 or TRBV12-4 to TRBJ2-7, with 7 positions matching TRBD2. The CDR3 is 14 residues long. V shed 6 bases, J shed 3 bases, and the junction held 8 bases outside the gene matches. In DNA form, the CDR3 reads TGTGCCAGCAGCCATAGCGGGCGCCTCTACGAGCAGTACTTC. Its translation: CASSHSGRLYEQYF.

This clonotype was seen only a few times. The rearrangement uses TRBV29-1 and TRBJ1-1; TRBD1 is a possible D gene (5 bases). With 4 bases removed from V and 1 base from J, the gap between germline ends came to 16 bases. The CDR3 runs 15 residues. CDR1 is SQVTM, CDR2 ANQGSEA, per germline. The CDR3 spells CSVVGPQGPNTEAFF. Here the CDR3 DNA reads TGCAGCGTTGTGGGGCCTCAGGGACCGAACACTGAAGCTTTCTTT.

This clonotype occurred a few times. This chain uses TRBV28 with TRBJ1-1; 7 bases are shared with TRBD1. J was trimmed by 2 bases and V by 4 bases; bases with no gene match: 4. In germline, CDR1 is MDHEN, CDR2 SYDVKM. The CDR3 loop spans 14 amino acids. CDR3 protein: CASSSGGDNTEAFF. The CDR3 nucleotides read TGTGCCAGCAGTTCAGGGGGGGACAACACTGAAGCTTTCTTT.

This clonotype was counted only a few times. This chain uses TRBV15 with TRBJ2-1, with D hard to call. The germline V gene has CDR1 LNHNV and CDR2 YYDKDF (reference sequence). The CDR3 length is 16 residues. V lost 0 bases, J lost 0 bases, and 9 bases lay in between. This CDR3 reads CATSREVPSSYNEQFF. Here the CDR3 DNA reads TGTGCCACCAGCAGAGAAGTCCCCAGCTCCTACAATGAGCAGTTCTTC.

The chain carries TRBV12-3 or TRBV12-4 and TRBJ1-5; weak D call: TRBD1 (6 bases). Trimming removed 3 bases from V and 9 bases from J, with 15 bases in between. The CDR3 contains 14 residues. The DNA for the CDR3 is TGTGCCAGCAGTTTTAGTGGCAGGGGAGTGCCCCAGCATTTT. Protein: CASSFSGRGVPQHF.

The genes are TRBV6-5 and TRBJ2-1, with 8 bases aligning to TRBD2. The junction had 5 bases not matched to a gene; V was cut back by 2 bases and J by 5 bases. Germline loops: CDR1 MNHEY, CDR2 SVGAGI. This CDR3 region has 15 residues. CDR3 nucleotide sequence: TGTGCCAGCAGTTACGGACTAGCTCTCAACAATGAGCAGTTCTTC. The encoded protein is CASSYGLALNNEQFF.

The genes are TRBV3-1 and TRBJ1-2; D not resolved. The germline V gene encodes CDR1 LGHDT and CDR2 YNNKEL (reference sequence). There are 14 residues in the CDR3. The V and J ends lost 2 bases and 3 bases respectively, with 10 bases between them. This chain's CDR3 is CASSQYKGYYGYTF. The CDR3 DNA follows: TGTGCCAGCAGCCAATATAAGGGCTACTATGGCTACACCTTC.

The table lists this clonotype with a few counts. The chain combines TRBV7-9 with TRBJ2-3; tentatively, D is TRBD2 (6 bases). The CDR3 totals 16 residues. Looked up from germline, CDR1 is SEHNR and CDR2 is FQNEAQ (reference sequence). Trimming left V 4 bases short and J 0 bases short, with 14 bases between. The CDR3 DNA sequence: TGTGCCAGCAGCTCCCTTCTCAGCGGGAGCACAGATACGCAGTATTTT. Its protein product is CASSSLLSGSTDTQYF. Based on the CDR3 plus reference TRBV7-9 and TRBJ2-3, the full variable domain is DTGVSQNPRHKITKRGQNVTFRCDPISEHNRLYWYRQTLGQGPEFLTYFQNEAQLEKSRLLSDRFSAERPKGSFSTLEIQRTEQGDSAMYLCASSSLLSGSTDTQYFGPGTRLTVL.

In this sample, this clonotype turned up many times. Here the CDR3 reads CSAHARDRGFYEQYF. The CDR3 nucleotides read TGCAGTGCTCATGCCAGGGACAGGGGGTTCTACGAGCAGTACTTC. V gene TRBV20-1 combines with J gene TRBJ2-7; TRBD1 matches 11 bases. Trimming removed 5 bases from V and 3 bases from J; junction bases left unmatched: 9. Germline assignment: CDR1 DFQATT and CDR2 SNEGSKA (reference sequence). This CDR3 spans 15 amino acids.

This clonotype showed up just a few times. The rearrangement links TRBV6-2 or TRBV6-3 to TRBJ2-3; D is unresolved. Germline V gene sequence: CDR1 MNHEY, CDR2 SVGEGT. V lost 7 bases and J lost 2, with 10 bases in between. This CDR3 is 13 amino acids long. CDR3 sequence: CASNGPDTDTQYF. Written as DNA, the CDR3 is TGTGCCAGCAACGGACCGGACACAGATACGCAGTATTTT.

The rearrangement uses TRBV28 and TRBJ2-2; D possibly corresponds to TRBD2 (6 bases). V dropped 8 bases and J dropped 7 bases, with 17 bases sitting between them. Germline V gene lookup returns CDR1 MDHEN and CDR2 SYDVKM. The CDR3 runs to 14 residues. The CDR3 protein is CASPWGGSNGELFF. CDR3 nucleotides: TGTGCCAGCCCCTGGGGAGGATCCAACGGGGAGCTGTTTTTT.